One sample yielded the 32 T cell receptor beta chains listed below, sequenced in a study of regulatory T cells in long-lasting Graves disease. Investigators prepared the TCR beta libraries by applying iRepertoire HTBI primers and Arm-PCR of CDR3 regions. TCRdb re-called the multiplex PCR reads through MiXCR, storing one row per CDR3 protein. The sample comprises 520,000 or so distinct CDR3 sequences, around 12% of which are singletons, and 8.9% rests with the top ten. Time point here: newly diagnosed GD, antithyroid drugs for less than 3 months. Isolated PBMC RNA provided the starting material for the TCR library. These data also formed part of another study, on T cells in Graves' hyperthyroidism and ophthalmopathy.

The material sequenced was peripheral blood mononuclear cells (PBMCs), taken at new diagnosis, from a patient treated with antithyroid drugs. The receptors come from a woman aged 25 to 39 with Graves disease.

This clonotype was seen many times. V is TRBV7-2 and J is TRBJ1-4; tentative D call: TRBD1 (5 bases). The CDR3 is 14 amino acids. Germline CDR1 and CDR2: SGHTA and FQGNSA. Deletions cut 2 bases from V and 5 bases from J, with 9 bases between. In DNA, the CDR3 is TGTGCCAGCAGCTTAATTGGGGGAAATGAAAAACTGTTTTTT. Protein sequence: CASSLIGGNEKLFF.

The chain combines TRBV27 with TRBJ1-4; D might be TRBD1 (6 bases). The CDR3 length is 14 residues. Trimming removed 5 bases from V and 7 bases from J, with 14 bases in between. The germline gives CDR1 MNHEY, CDR2 SMNVEV (reference sequence). This CDR3 is CASSPLGGIEKLFF. CDR3 in DNA: TGTGCCAGCAGTCCCCTAGGGGGGATTGAAAAACTGTTTTTT.

This clonotype was counted at least ten times. The rearrangement links TRBV18 to TRBJ2-3; TRBD2 agrees at 14 bases. The CDR3 is 18 residues long. Trimming cost V 2 bases and J 2 bases; bases outside gene matches: 6. Germline V gene lookup returns CDR1 KGHSH and CDR2 LQKENI. CDR3 sequence: CASSPAGLAGDFTDTQYF. Written as DNA, the CDR3 is TGTGCCAGCTCACCAGCGGGACTAGCGGGAGATTTCACAGATACGCAGTATTTT.

There are many counts of this clonotype. The chain couples TRBV19 to TRBJ1-1; 7 bases agree with TRBD1. Unmatched junction bases numbered 6, after V lost 3 bases and J lost 8 bases. Germline values: CDR1 LNHDA, CDR2 SQIVND (reference sequence). This CDR3 has 13 residues. The CDR3 sequence: CASSMGRTGEAFF. The CDR3 coding sequence is TGTGCCAGTAGTATGGGCCGGACAGGAGAAGCTTTCTTT.

This clonotype has only a few counts. V and J are TRBV15 and TRBJ1-2, with D hard to call. The CDR3 length is 14 residues. V was pared by 0 bases and J by 4 bases, with 9 bases between. The germline gives CDR1 LNHNV, CDR2 YYDKDF (reference sequence). This CDR3 is CATSRDLKIYGYTF. The CDR3 DNA is TGTGCCACCAGCAGAGATCTGAAGATCTATGGCTACACCTTC.

In its sample, this clonotype was seen many times. The chain recombines TRBV28 with TRBJ2-5; possibly TRBD2 for D (6 bases). This CDR3 is built from 15 residues. Germline assignment: CDR1 MDHEN and CDR2 SYDVKM. Trimming took off 6 bases at V and 2 bases at J, with 16 bases between the two ends. The CDR3 DNA reads TGTGCCAGCAGCAATGCCCCTGGGGGGCAAGAGACCCAGTACTTC. Translated: CASSNAPGGQETQYF.

This clonotype was observed many times. The chain employs TRBV28 and TRBJ2-1; perhaps TRBD2 as D (6 bases). V gave up 5 bases and J gave up 0 bases, with 14 bases separating them. This CDR3 has 16 residues. Germline-derived CDR1 and CDR2 are MDHEN and SYDVKM. In nucleotides, the CDR3 is TGTGCCAGCAGTGGGCTAGCGCTATACTCCTACAATGAGCAGTTCTTC. It encodes CASSGLALYSYNEQFF.

This clonotype was detected ten times or more. V and J are TRBV19 and TRBJ2-5; 13 nucleotides agree with TRBD2. This CDR3 has 15 amino acids. V trimming: 6 bases; J trimming: 7 bases; junction bases outside the gene matches: 8. The germline V gene encodes CDR1 LNHDA and CDR2 SQIVND (reference sequence). In DNA form, the CDR3 reads TGTGCCAGTAGCCCGAGGACTAGCGGGAGAGGGACCCAGTACTTC. Protein sequence: CASSPRTSGRGTQYF.

This clonotype came up many times. In DNA, the CDR3 is TGTGCCAGCAGCTTGACATCGGAGGGGTCGTTCTTC. Its protein product is CASSLTSEGSFF. V gene TRBV7-9 combines with J gene TRBJ2-1; tentatively, D is TRBD2 (6 bases). The CDR3 has 12 residues. CDR1 is SEHNR, CDR2 FQNEAQ, per germline (reference sequence). Trimming cost V 3 bases and J 15 bases, with 15 bases left between them.

The chain couples TRBV24-1 to TRBJ2-1; the D is unclear. Trimming pared 9 bases from V and 7 bases from J, leaving 12 bases between. CDR1 and CDR2 from the germline V gene are KGHDR and SFDVKD. This CDR3 is 12 amino acids long. This chain's CDR3 is CATGVTVNEQFF. Written as DNA, the CDR3 is TGTGCCACCGGGGTCACCGTGAATGAGCAGTTCTTC.

This clonotype was recorded many times. The chain joins TRBV6-1 to TRBJ1-5; weak D call: TRBD1 (6 bases). The CDR3 length is 18 residues. Trimming took 8 bases from V and 0 from J, leaving 23 bases between them. The germline V gene has CDR1 MNHNS and CDR2 SASEGT. The CDR3 coding sequence is TGTGCCAGCCGCCGGGACACCAAAAGTTCCTATAGCAATCAGCCCCAGCATTTT. This encodes CASRRDTKSSYSNQPQHF.

Many counts were recorded for this clonotype. V gene TRBV5-1 combines with J gene TRBJ2-1; no clear D. The germline V gene encodes CDR1 SGHRS and CDR2 YFSETQ. The CDR3 has 13 residues. V lost 0 bases and J lost 3, with 4 bases in between. The CDR3 sequence is CASSLDDYNEQFF. The CDR3 bases are TGCGCCAGCAGCTTGGATGACTACAATGAGCAGTTCTTC.

This clonotype was counted many times. The V call is TRBV6-9, the J call TRBJ1-1, with a weak D call TRBD1 (5 bases). CDR1 and CDR2 (germline): MNHGY, SVAAGI. Trimming stripped 3 bases from V and 1 base from J, with 18 bases between. This CDR3 has 17 residues. The CDR3: CASSYPYSGGGNTEAFF. DNA of the CDR3: TGTGCCAGCAGTTACCCGTATAGCGGGGGAGGGAACACTGAAGCTTTCTTT.

The chain employs TRBV5-1 and TRBJ2-1, with D perhaps matching TRBD1 or TRBD2 (6 bases each). Germline values: CDR1 SGHRS, CDR2 YFSETQ. The CDR3 length is 15 residues. The ends were cut back, 0 bases at V and 6 bases at J, with 13 bases in the middle. CDR3 DNA: TGCGCCAGCAGCTTGGGGGGGGCCCTCCTCAATGAGCAGTTCTTC. Its protein is CASSLGGALLNEQFF.

This clonotype was found many times. The chain uses TRBV28 and TRBJ1-2; D remains ambiguous. This CDR3 has 15 residues. Germline V lookup: CDR1 MDHEN, CDR2 SYDVKM. The V end was cut by 4 bases, the J end by 2 bases, with 14 bases between. The CDR3 DNA sequence: TGTGCCAGCAGTTCCCGGACGGGGTTAAACTATGGCTACACCTTC. Residues: CASSSRTGLNYGYTF.

V and J are TRBV27 and TRBJ2-7; D perhaps matches TRBD1 (6 bases). The CDR3 spans 14 residues. Per the germline V gene, CDR1 is MNHEY and CDR2 is SMNVEV (reference sequence). V lost 5 bases to trimming and J lost 6 bases, with 17 bases between them. The CDR3 sequence: CASSLRGGVGEQYF. The CDR3 bases are TGTGCCAGCAGTCTCCGAGGGGGTGTTGGCGAGCAGTACTTC.

The V call is TRBV27, the J call TRBJ2-4, with 7 bases fitting TRBD2. The J segment lost 13 bases and the V segment lost 11 bases, leaving 11 bases of the junction unmatched. CDR1 is MNHEY, CDR2 SMNVEV, per germline (reference sequence). This CDR3 is built from 11 residues. The CDR3 region has the DNA TGTGCCGGCCGGTTGGGACTAATACAGTACTTC. Encoded protein: CAGRLGLIQYF.

The V call is TRBV19, the J call TRBJ2-1, with 8 bases lining up with TRBD1. V shed 5 bases and J 6 bases; nucleotides not matched to a gene: 6. The CDR3 has 14 amino acids. CDR1 is LNHDA and CDR2 is SQIVND in the germline V gene (reference sequence). The CDR3 protein is CASSGQGRVNEQFF. The CDR3 DNA reads TGTGCCAGTAGTGGACAGGGCCGGGTCAATGAGCAGTTCTTC.

The table lists this clonotype with many counts. The chain combines TRBV12-3 or TRBV12-4 with TRBJ1-5, with D maybe TRBD1 (6 bases). Trimming took 5 bases from V and 9 from J, leaving 8 bases between them. The CDR3 contains 11 residues. The DNA for the CDR3 is TGTGCCAGCAGTCTACAGGGGCCCCAGCATTTT. Translation: CASSLQGPQHF.

This clonotype was recorded many times. As DNA, the CDR3 is TGTGCCAGCAGTAGAGGCCAGGGGGGGGACTATGGCTACACCTTC. It specifies CASSRGQGGDYGYTF. The chain couples TRBV2 to TRBJ1-2, with TRBD1 identical over 7 bases. V was pared by 5 bases and J by 3 bases, with 9 bases of the junction left unmatched. The germline CDR1 and CDR2 sequences are SNHLY and FYNNEI. This CDR3 region has 15 residues.

This clonotype was recorded many times. The J gene is TRBJ2-2, the V gene TRBV19; 10 positions match TRBD2. Unmatched junction bases numbered 5, after V lost 5 bases and J lost 2 bases. The CDR3 length is 16 residues. Germline loops: CDR1 LNHDA, CDR2 SQIVND (reference sequence). CDR3 protein: CASSSRTSGNTGELFF. In DNA form, the CDR3 reads TGTGCCAGTAGTTCTCGGACTAGCGGTAACACCGGGGAGCTGTTTTTT.

This clonotype came up a few times. A much larger clone lies one base from this, so it may be a read error. The chain is built from TRBV2 and TRBJ2-7, with D uncertain. V lost 8 bases, J lost 2 bases, and 10 bases lay in between. The CDR3 is 12 residues long. CDR1 is SNHLY and CDR2 is FYNNEI in the germline V gene. As DNA, the CDR3 is TGTGCCAGCCGACGTGTTACCTACGAGCAGTACTTC. It is translated as CASRRVTYEQYF.

This clonotype was recorded many times. The chain is built from TRBV11-2 and TRBJ2-7; D is perhaps TRBD2 (6 bases). The CDR3 is 15 amino acids. The ends were cut back, 2 bases at V and 6 bases at J, with 17 bases in the middle. The germline V gene encodes CDR1 SGHAT and CDR2 FQNNGV. In DNA, the CDR3 is TGTGCCAGCAGCTTATCAGACGGGAGAAGGACCGAGCAGTACTTC. It codes for CASSLSDGRRTEQYF.

This clonotype was observed at least ten times. The rearrangement links TRBV2 to TRBJ1-5, with a possible D match to TRBD1 (5 bases). The CDR3 consists of 14 residues. Germline CDR1 and CDR2: SNHLY and FYNNEI. Trimming took 6 bases from V and 7 from J, leaving 16 bases between them. The CDR3: CASRPDPGGQPQHF. CDR3 bases: TGTGCCAGCAGACCAGATCCCGGGGGACAGCCCCAGCATTTT. Using reference TRBV2 and TRBJ1-5 for the parts outside the CDR3, the full variable domain is EPEVTQTPSHQVTQMGQEVILRCVPISNHLYFYWYRQILGQKVEFLVSFYNNEISEKSEIFDDQFSVERPDGSNFTLKIRSTKLEDSAMYFCASRPDPGGQPQHFGDGTRLSIL.

This clonotype was found many times. The chain employs TRBV7-9 and TRBJ1-4; perhaps TRBD1 as D (6 bases). Per germline, CDR1 SEHNR and CDR2 FQNEAQ (reference sequence). This CDR3 region has 14 residues. Trimming shortened V by 6 bases and J by 4 bases, and 12 bases separated the two germline ends. As DNA, the CDR3 is TGTGCCAGCAGATCGACAGGCGGTAATGAAAAACTGTTTTTT. Translating gives CASRSTGGNEKLFF.

This clonotype was seen many times. The chain employs TRBV12-3 or TRBV12-4 and TRBJ1-4; TRBD1 agrees at 7 bases. This CDR3 region has 15 residues. V trimming: 6 bases; J trimming: 7 bases; junction bases outside the gene matches: 11. CDR3 loop: CASSPTGSLTEKLFF. CDR3 bases: TGTGCCAGCAGCCCGACAGGGTCTTTGACTGAAAAACTGTTTTTT.

This clonotype was observed many times. The V gene is TRBV11-2, the J gene TRBJ1-1; D possibly corresponds to TRBD1 (5 bases). The CDR3 length is 13 residues. Germline-derived CDR1 and CDR2 are SGHAT and FQNNGV. Trimming took 5 bases from V and 5 from J, leaving 12 bases between them. CDR3 bases: TGTGCCAGCAGCCGAAAGACAGATACTGAAGCTTTCTTT. This sequence encodes CASSRKTDTEAFF.

This clonotype was found a few times. The V gene is TRBV4-2, the J gene TRBJ2-3; D may match TRBD1 or TRBD2 (5 bases each). Germline CDR1 reads LGHNA; CDR2 reads YNFKEQ. The length of the CDR3 is 15 residues. V was clipped by 0 bases and J by 5 bases, with 12 bases between them. CDR3 amino acids: CASSQEVRDGDTQYF. In DNA form, the CDR3 reads TGTGCCAGCAGCCAAGAGGTCCGGGACGGAGATACGCAGTATTTT.

This clonotype was seen more than once but under ten times. The chain is built from TRBV9 and TRBJ1-5; D might be TRBD1 (5 bases). The germline gives CDR1 SGDLS, CDR2 YYNGEE. The CDR3 covers 14 residues. V lost 3 bases to trimming and J lost 4 bases, with 11 bases between them. CDR3 DNA: TGTGCCAGCAGCGCCGGGACTGAGAATCAGCCCCAGCATTTT. Encoded protein: CASSAGTENQPQHF.

The sample holds many counts of this clonotype. In nucleotides, the CDR3 is TGTGCCAGCAGTGTAGTGACAGGGGGATTTTTCTTGAACACCGGGGAGCTGTTTTTT. This encodes CASSVVTGGFFLNTGELFF. The V gene is TRBV28, the J gene TRBJ2-2, with TRBD1 identical over 9 bases. The V and J ends lost 5 bases and 1 base, in that order; junction bases with no gene match: 14. CDR1 is MDHEN, CDR2 SYDVKM, per germline. The length of the CDR3 is 19 residues.

This clonotype came up a few times. The CDR3 protein is CASSDLDRGYEQYF. The CDR3 DNA reads TGTGCCAGCAGTGATTTGGACAGGGGCTACGAGCAGTACTTC. This chain joins TRBV25-1 and TRBJ2-7; 9 bases agree with TRBD1. The J segment lost 3 bases and the V segment lost 3 bases, leaving 3 bases of the junction unmatched. The germline gives CDR1 MGHDK, CDR2 SYGVNS. There are 14 residues in the CDR3.

V and J are TRBV6-2 or TRBV6-3 and TRBJ1-1; D remains ambiguous. This CDR3 has 14 amino acids. V was shortened by 8 bases and J by 4 bases, with 17 bases between the two germline ends. The germline gives CDR1 MNHEY, CDR2 SVGEGT. CDR3 nucleotides: TGTGCCAGCCTTTATGAGGGCAGACCCACTGAAGCTTTCTTT. Translating it yields CASLYEGRPTEAFF.